This record concerns one T cell receptor beta chain sequence. This clonotype was observed at least ten times. This receptor's antigen is unknown. No per-base quality is available; no much larger clone lies one base away. This record belongs to a study of CD8 T cells in ankylosing spondylitis (dated by TCRdb to the late 2010s). Regarding the study in general: The study profiled T cell receptor beta repertoires in healthy donors and ankylosing spondylitis patients to find disease-linked TCR variants. The whole study cohort included some 100 healthy donors and 20 to 30 ankylosing spondylitis patients. Peripheral blood was sampled, and synovial fluid was additionally collected from ankylosing spondylitis patients. General study outcomes and caveats: According to the report, matched synovial fluid samples from ankylosing spondylitis patients were significantly enriched for the disease-linked clones. Some motif variants had previously been reported in the synovial fluid and blood of reactive arthritis patients, which suggests shared mechanisms of disease initiation. Blood from ankylosing spondylitis patients appeared to be characterized by a TCR beta motif made up of several highly homologous amino acid variants. In peripheral blood, the disease-linked clones were found at relatively low frequencies and had a CD8+ phenotype.

Sequencing was performed on an Illumina HiSeq 2500. Quantitative 5'-RACE with molecular barcodes was used to prepare TCR beta libraries. The study's own analysis went as follows. A new computational method based on a probabilistic model of VDJ rearrangement was used to identify disease-linked TCR variants. TCRdb reworked the public reads: Q25 trimming with fastp, MiXCR clone assembly, productive beta chains retained. Rows merge per CDR3 protein into single entries with the most common DNA and genes. The V and J calls and clone size come from TCRdb's table, not from the authors' own analysis. Within this sample are fewer than 200,000 distinct CDR3 sequences, with roughly 18% of them counted one time only. 7.8% of the sample belongs to the ten largest clones. The CDR3, cysteine through phenylalanine, is 12 amino acids long. CDR3 DNA only is kept here, 36 bases in frame from base 1. V is shortened by 6 bases, J by 6 bases, and the region joining them spans 15 bases. The germline V gene sets CDR1 to SQVTM and CDR2 to ANQGSEA.

The sample was blood, either unsorted or a sorted T cell fraction (not recorded which). This clonotype was sampled from a male donor with ankylosing spondylitis or in good health (not recorded which). The V gene is TRBV29-1 and the J gene is TRBJ2-7; TRBD1 is possibly the D segment (6 matching bases). CDR3 sequence: CSVGTQGSEQYF. Here is the DNA: TGCAGCGTCGGTACACAGGGTAGCGAGCAGTACTTC.